A selection of T cell receptor beta chains follows, all from one sample in a study of control samples from healthy donors and cancer patients. Produced via immunoSEQ multiplex PCR; TCRdb's table is partial and in-frame only. The profile shows around 68,000 clones, 75% to 85% of them singletons. The sample was blood. Receptor source: a man in his fifties or sixties in good health. The CDR3 runs from the conserved cysteine through the conserved F or W. D genes are given only for firm matches. Only part of the rows carry a size: once, few, many, or a class if the clone is expanded.

j_gene: TRBJ2-7; abundance: NA; d_gene: NA; v_gene: TRBV27; CDR3nt: TGTGCCAGCAGTCCGGGCTCCCACCCGCGGCAGTACTTC; CDR3aa: CASSPGSHPRQYF
j_gene: TRBJ2-3; abundance: NA; d_gene: TRBD1; v_gene: TRBV20-1; CDR3nt: TGCAGTGCTCACAGGGGAGATACGCAGTATTTT; CDR3aa: CSAHRGDTQYF
j_gene: TRBJ2-5; abundance: NA; d_gene: NA; v_gene: TRBV7-2; CDR3nt: TGTGCCAGCAGCTTCCGGGCCCAAGAGACCCAGTACTTC; CDR3aa: CASSFRAQETQYF
j_gene: TRBJ2-1; abundance: NA; d_gene: NA; v_gene: TRBV7-9; CDR3nt: TGTGCCAGCAGCCTAGGTTACAATGAGCAGTTCTTC; CDR3aa: CASSLGYNEQFF
j_gene: TRBJ2-5; abundance: NA; d_gene: TRBD2; v_gene: TRBV11-2; CDR3nt: TGTGCCAGCAGCTTAGATAGGTTTAGCGGGAGGGAGACCCAGTACTTC; CDR3aa: CASSLDRFSGRETQYF
j_gene: TRBJ2-5; abundance: NA; d_gene: NA; v_gene: TRBV3-1/TRBV3-2; CDR3nt: TGTGCCAGCAGCCCCAGCGGACTCCTAGAGACCCAGTACTTC; CDR3aa: CASSPSGLLETQYF
j_gene: TRBJ2-5; abundance: NA; d_gene: NA; v_gene: TRBV12-3/TRBV12-4; CDR3nt: TGTGCCAGCAGTTCACTAGTCGCGACCCAGTACTTC; CDR3aa: CASSSLVATQYF
j_gene: TRBJ1-2; abundance: NA; d_gene: TRBD1; v_gene: TRBV6-5; CDR3nt: TGTGCCAGCAGTTACGCCCTGGGGACAGGCTATGGCTACACCTTC; CDR3aa: CASSYALGTGYGYTF
j_gene: TRBJ2-7; abundance: NA; d_gene: TRBD1; v_gene: TRBV3-1/TRBV3-2; CDR3nt: TGTGCCAGCAGCCCACGGGACAGGGGGAAGGGGCAGTACTTC; CDR3aa: CASSPRDRGKGQYF
j_gene: TRBJ2-7; abundance: few; d_gene: TRBD2; v_gene: TRBV7-6; CDR3nt: TGTGCCAGCAGCTTAGCGGCGGGAGGGGTGCAGTACTTC; CDR3aa: CASSLAAGGVQYF
j_gene: TRBJ2-3; abundance: NA; d_gene: NA; v_gene: TRBV7-2; CDR3nt: TGTGCCAGCAGCTTAGGACCTAGTGGGGGGCCTCGGGATACGCAGTATTTT; CDR3aa: CASSLGPSGGPRDTQYF
j_gene: TRBJ2-7; abundance: NA; d_gene: TRBD1; v_gene: TRBV10-2; CDR3nt: TGCGCCAGCAGCCCCCGGGACAGCCGCTCCTACGAGCAGTACTTC; CDR3aa: CASSPRDSRSYEQYF
j_gene: TRBJ2-5; abundance: NA; d_gene: TRBD1; v_gene: TRBV28; CDR3nt: TGTGCCAGCAGTTTATCCGGGACAGGGGATCGGGAGACCCAGTACTTC; CDR3aa: CASSLSGTGDRETQYF
j_gene: TRBJ2-1; abundance: few; d_gene: NA; v_gene: TRBV7-9; CDR3nt: TGTGCCAGCAGCTCCCACCTGACTAGTAGTGAGCAGTTCTTC; CDR3aa: CASSSHLTSSEQFF
j_gene: TRBJ1-1; abundance: NA; d_gene: NA; v_gene: TRBV9; CDR3nt: TGTGCCAGCAGCACCCGGACAGACACTGAAGCTTTCTTT; CDR3aa: CASSTRTDTEAFF
j_gene: TRBJ1-2; abundance: NA; d_gene: NA; v_gene: TRBV29-1; CDR3nt: TGCAGCGTTGAGCAGGTCGGGAACTATGGCTACACCTTC; CDR3aa: CSVEQVGNYGYTF
j_gene: TRBJ1-5; abundance: NA; d_gene: NA; v_gene: TRBV10-3; CDR3nt: TGTGCCATCTCAGGGCAAAATCAGCCCCAGCATTTT; CDR3aa: CAISGQNQPQHF
j_gene: TRBJ1-1; abundance: NA; d_gene: NA; v_gene: TRBV11-2; CDR3nt: TGTGCCAGCAGCAGACAGGTGAACACTGAAGCTTTCTTT; CDR3aa: CASSRQVNTEAFF
j_gene: TRBJ2-7; abundance: NA; d_gene: NA; v_gene: TRBV7-8; CDR3nt: TGTGCCAGCACCATGCCGAGTAAGGAGGCCTACGAGCAGTACTTC; CDR3aa: CASTMPSKEAYEQYF
j_gene: TRBJ2-1; abundance: NA; d_gene: NA; v_gene: TRBV18; CDR3nt: TGTGCCAGCTCACCAGAGGGGGGTGGACACAACAATGAGCAGTTCTTC; CDR3aa: CASSPEGGGHNNEQFF
j_gene: TRBJ2-1; abundance: NA; d_gene: TRBD2; v_gene: TRBV5-4; CDR3nt: TGTGCCAGCAGGGTCAGCGGGAGCTCCTACAATGAGCAGTTCTTC; CDR3aa: CASRVSGSSYNEQFF
j_gene: TRBJ2-3; abundance: NA; d_gene: NA; v_gene: TRBV28; CDR3nt: TGTGCCAGCAGTTCCCCCGGGACCCCGAAGGCAGATACGCAGTATTTT; CDR3aa: CASSSPGTPKADTQYF
j_gene: TRBJ2-1; abundance: few; d_gene: TRBD2; v_gene: TRBV27; CDR3nt: TGTGCCAGCAGTAGACTAGCGGCAGTCGCCTACAATGAGCAGTTCTTC; CDR3aa: CASSRLAAVAYNEQFF
j_gene: TRBJ2-1; abundance: NA; d_gene: TRBD1; v_gene: TRBV4-1; CDR3nt: TGCGCCAGCAGCCAAGACCGGGACAGGGACAATGAGCAGTTCTTC; CDR3aa: CASSQDRDRDNEQFF